This TCR beta chain was obtained from a study of blood T cell repertoires in COVID-19. On the study more broadly: The United States, Italy and Spain supplied acute and convalescent COVID-19 samples. Sample material is recorded as cDNA or gDNA derived from T cells, B-cell-depleted T cells, or PBMCs.

Authors' processing steps: Amplifying reference gene primers gave estimates of nucleated cell counts. Sequencing was performed with immunoSEQ multiplex PCR; in TCRdb, only in-frame clones are kept and a portion is missing. V and J calls and clone size come straight from that table; D and trimming were deduced from the DNA. The sample lists around 250,000 clones, 65% to 85% seen once, with about 1.5% in the top ten. With 2 bases clipped from V and 6 bases from J, the junction kept 10 bases outside the gene matches. Germline-derived CDR1 and CDR2 are MGHRA and YSYEKL. CDR3 length: 17 amino acids. The receptor was derived from a woman aged 40 to 55 who had recovered from COVID-19. Sequencing was done on a sample of peripheral blood. The rearrangement links TRBV4-1 to TRBJ2-1, with 10 nucleotides matching TRBD1. In DNA form, the CDR3 reads TGCGCCAGCAGCCAATTCTGGGGGACAGGGGAAGGCAATGAGCAGTTCTTC. Protein: CASSQFWGTGEGNEQFF.